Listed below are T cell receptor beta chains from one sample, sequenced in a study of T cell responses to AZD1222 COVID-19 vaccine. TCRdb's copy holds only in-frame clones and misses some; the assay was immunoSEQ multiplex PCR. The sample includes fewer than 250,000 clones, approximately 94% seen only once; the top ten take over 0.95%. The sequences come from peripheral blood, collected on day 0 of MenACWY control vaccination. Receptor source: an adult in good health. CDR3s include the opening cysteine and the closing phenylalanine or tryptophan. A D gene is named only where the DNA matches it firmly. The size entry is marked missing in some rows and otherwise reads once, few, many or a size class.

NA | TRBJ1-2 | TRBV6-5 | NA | TGTGCCAGCCAGACCACCTACTATGGCTACACCTTC | CASQTTYYGYTF
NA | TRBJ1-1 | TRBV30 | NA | TGTGCCTGGCCTTACAGTCGGAAGACTGAAGCTTTCTTT | CAWPYSRKTEAFF
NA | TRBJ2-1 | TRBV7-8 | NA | TGTGCCAGCAGCTTAGAGTACTCCTACAATGAGCAGTTCTTC | CASSLEYSYNEQFF
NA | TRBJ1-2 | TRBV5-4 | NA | TGTGCCAGCAGCGTCGGACAGAACTATGGCTACACCTTC | CASSVGQNYGYTF
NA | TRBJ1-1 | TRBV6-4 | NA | TGTGCCAGCAGTGGCTCCCGCGGCACCCGGGAAACCGTAGGTCCAAACACTGAAGCTTTCTTT | CASSGSRGTRETVGPNTEAFF
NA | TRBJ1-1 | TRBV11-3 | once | TGTGCCACCCCGATGAGGGTACGAGGGGACACTGAAGCTTTCTTT | CATPMRVRGDTEAFF
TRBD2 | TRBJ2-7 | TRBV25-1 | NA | TGTGCCAGCGCGGGGACTAGCGGGAGACAGTACTTC | CASAGTSGRQYF
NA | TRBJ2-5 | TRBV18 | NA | TGTGCCAGCTCACCAGGGCTTCAAGAGACCCAGTACTTC | CASSPGLQETQYF
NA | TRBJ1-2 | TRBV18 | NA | TGTGCCAGCTCATCGTCCATAAACTATGGCTACACCTTC | CASSSSINYGYTF
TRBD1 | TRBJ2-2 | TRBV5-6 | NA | TGTGCCGGTACCCGACAGGGGAACACCGGGGAGCTGTTTTTT | CAGTRQGNTGELFF
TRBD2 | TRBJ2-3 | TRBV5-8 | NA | TGTGCCAGCAGCTTGGCCGGACTAGCGGGGGGGATTAGCACAGATACGCAGTATTTT | CASSLAGLAGGISTDTQYF
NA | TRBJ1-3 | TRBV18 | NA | TGTGCCAGCTCACCCACAGAATCACCTGGAAACACCATATATTTT | CASSPTESPGNTIYF
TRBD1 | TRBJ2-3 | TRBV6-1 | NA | TGTGCCAGCAGTGGAGGGACAGCCGTGAGCACAGATACGCAGTATTTT | CASSGGTAVSTDTQYF
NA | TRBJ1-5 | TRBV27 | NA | TGTGCCAGCGCAGGGTTCTGGGGCCAGCCCCAGCATTTT | CASAGFWGQPQHF
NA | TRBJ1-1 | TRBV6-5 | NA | TGTGCCAGCAGCCCCGAGGGTCAGAACACTGAAGCTTTCTTT | CASSPEGQNTEAFF
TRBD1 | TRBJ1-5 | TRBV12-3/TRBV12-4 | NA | TGTGCCAGCAGCCGGGACAGGGAGAATTCCCAGCATTTT | CASSRDRENSQHF
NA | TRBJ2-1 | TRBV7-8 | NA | TGTGCCAGCAGCTTAGCAACTAGCTATAATGAGCAGTTCTTC | CASSLATSYNEQFF